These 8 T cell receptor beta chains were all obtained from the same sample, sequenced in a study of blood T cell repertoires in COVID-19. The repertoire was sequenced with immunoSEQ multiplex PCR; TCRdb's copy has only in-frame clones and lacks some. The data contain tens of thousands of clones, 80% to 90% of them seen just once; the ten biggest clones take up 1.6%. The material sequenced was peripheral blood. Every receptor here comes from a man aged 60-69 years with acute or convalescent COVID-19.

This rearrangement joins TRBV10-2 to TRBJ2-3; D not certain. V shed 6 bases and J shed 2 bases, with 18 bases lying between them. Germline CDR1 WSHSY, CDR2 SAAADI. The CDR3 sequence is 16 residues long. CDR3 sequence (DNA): TGCGCCAGCAGGTCCCCGCCCGGGTATCTCACAGATACGCAGTATTTT. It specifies CASRSPPGYLTDTQYF.

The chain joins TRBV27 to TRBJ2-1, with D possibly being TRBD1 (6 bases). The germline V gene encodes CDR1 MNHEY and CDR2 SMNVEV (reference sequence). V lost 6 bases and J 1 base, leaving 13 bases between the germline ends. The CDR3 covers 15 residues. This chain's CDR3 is CASRSVGASYNEQFF. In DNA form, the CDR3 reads TGTGCCAGCAGATCTGTGGGGGCATCCTACAATGAGCAGTTCTTC.

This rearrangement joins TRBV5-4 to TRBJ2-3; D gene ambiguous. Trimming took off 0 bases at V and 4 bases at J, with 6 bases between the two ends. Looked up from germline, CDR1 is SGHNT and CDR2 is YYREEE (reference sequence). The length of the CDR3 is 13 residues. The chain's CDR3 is CASSLETSDTQYF. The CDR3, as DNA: TGTGCCAGCAGCTTGGAAACATCAGATACGCAGTATTTT.

The DNA of the CDR3 is TGTGCCAGCTCATCAACAGGAGATTGGGTAAAACTGTTTTTT. Protein sequence: CASSSTGDWVKLFF. The chain recombines TRBV18 with TRBJ1-4; possible D gene TRBD1, 5 bases. The CDR3 is made up of 14 amino acids. V was shortened by 5 bases and J by 10 bases, with 17 bases between the two germline ends. The germline CDR1 and CDR2 sequences are KGHSH and LQKENI.

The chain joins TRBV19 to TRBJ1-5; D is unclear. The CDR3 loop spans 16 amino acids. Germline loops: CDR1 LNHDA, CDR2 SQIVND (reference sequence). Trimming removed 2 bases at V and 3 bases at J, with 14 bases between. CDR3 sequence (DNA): TGTGCCAGTAGTATAATCGATACACACAACAATCAGCCCCAGCATTTT. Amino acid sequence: CASSIIDTHNNQPQHF.

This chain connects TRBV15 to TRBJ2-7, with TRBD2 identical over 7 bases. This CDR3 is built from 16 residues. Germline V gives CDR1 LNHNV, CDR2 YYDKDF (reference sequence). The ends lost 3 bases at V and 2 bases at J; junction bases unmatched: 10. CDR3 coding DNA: TGTGCCACCAGCAGGGGGGGGGAAGCGACTGCCTACGAGCAGTACTTC. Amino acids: CATSRGGEATAYEQYF. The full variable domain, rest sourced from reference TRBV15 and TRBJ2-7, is DAMVIQNPRYQVTQFGKPVTLSCSQTLNHNVMYWYQQKSSQAPKLLFHYYDKDFNNEADTPDNFQSRRPNTSFCFLDIRSPGLGDTAMYLCATSRGGEATAYEQYFGPGTRLTVT.

The CDR3 is CASSPPGQGAGYTF. The CDR3, as DNA: TGTGCCAGCAGCCCCCCAGGACAGGGGGCCGGCTACACCTTC. The gene calls are TRBV9 and TRBJ1-2, with 11 bases matching TRBD1. Per germline, CDR1 SGDLS and CDR2 YYNGEE. This CDR3 has 14 residues. V lost 4 bases to trimming and J lost 8 bases; unmatched junction nucleotides: 7. The complete variable domain, with remaining parts taken from reference TRBV9 and TRBJ1-2, reads DSGVTQTPKHLITATGQRVTLRCSPRSGDLSVYWYQQSLDQGLQFLIQYYNGEERAKGNILERFSAQQFPDLHSELNLSSLELGDSALYFCASSPPGQGAGYTFGSGTRLTVV.

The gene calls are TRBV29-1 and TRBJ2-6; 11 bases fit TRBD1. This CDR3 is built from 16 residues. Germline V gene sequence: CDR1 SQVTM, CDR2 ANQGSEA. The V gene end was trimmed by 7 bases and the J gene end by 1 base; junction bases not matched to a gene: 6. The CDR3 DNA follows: TGCAGCGCTAGGACAGGGGGCGTTTCTGGGGCCAACGTCCTGACTTTC. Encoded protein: CSARTGGVSGANVLTF.